This TCR beta chain was documented in a study of blood T cell repertoires in COVID-19 (dated by TCRdb to 2020 to 2021). At the level of the whole study: The collaborator samples originated in the United States, Italy and Spain and spanned the acute and convalescent phases of COVID-19. The dataset comprised deeply sampled blood TCRbeta repertoires from subjects exposed to, actively infected with, or recovered from COVID-19. The repertoires were released in a freely available public database intended as a resource for research on the immune response to SARS-CoV-2. A de-identified subject ID, COVID-19 status, age in years and sex were almost always included in the sample metadata. The material from the prospective study consisted of cDNA or gDNA derived from T cells, B-cell-depleted T cells, or PBMCs. HLA class I and class II types, where available, came from metadata supplied by the sample provider rather than from assay-based typing. Samples were obtained from the ongoing ImmuneRACE study (first 160 participants) and from over a thousand subjects provided by 6 global collaborators.

The CDR1 and CDR2 encoded by the germline V gene are ENHRY and SYGVKD. From its cysteine to its phenylalanine, the CDR3 spans 12 amino acids. Here the CDR3 DNA is all that survives: 36 bases in frame from base 1. V loses 6 bases, J loses 7 bases, and the germline ends lie 9 bases apart. The collaborating institutions used their own protocols to collect whole blood in K2EDTA tubes. For TCRbeta analysis, collaborators shipped samples as frozen whole blood, isolated PBMCs, or DNA extracted from either of those sample types. The immunoSEQ Assay, a bias-controlled multiplex PCR, was used to amplify TCRbeta CDR3 regions from genomic DNA. The published analysis was carried out like this. The number of nucleated cells in each sample was estimated from the amplification of reference gene primers within the assay. To quantify the absolute abundance of each unique TCRbeta CDR3 rearrangement, sequence reads were collapsed and filtered. For each sample, productive Simpson clonality was calculated as the square root of Simpson's diversity index over productive rearrangements. This is the immuneACCESS table as TCRdb keeps it, with only in-frame sequences that have V and J called. A part of the clones is gone; compared with another copy, unresolved V genes explain less than half, and the rest is unexplained. The DNA was the basis for D and trimming; V, J and clone size are from that table. The sample table contains hundreds of thousands of clones; only one count was recorded for roughly 85% of them. The ten largest make up 2.5% to 3% of the sample.

Only one count was recorded for this clone. No antigen is known for it. Base qualities were left out, and no much larger clone turns up one base away. Broader findings and caveats from the paper: The amount of clinical and demographic metadata varied by source and participant and was provided uncurated.

The receptor comes from a woman aged 40 to 55 with active or convalescent COVID-19. The material sequenced was peripheral blood. Rearrangement joined TRBV10-3 to TRBJ1-4; TRBD1 is perhaps the D gene, given 5 matching bases. This receptor has the CDR3 CAISPTVEKLFF. The DNA sequence reads TGTGCCATCAGCCCGACAGTTGAAAAACTGTTTTTT.